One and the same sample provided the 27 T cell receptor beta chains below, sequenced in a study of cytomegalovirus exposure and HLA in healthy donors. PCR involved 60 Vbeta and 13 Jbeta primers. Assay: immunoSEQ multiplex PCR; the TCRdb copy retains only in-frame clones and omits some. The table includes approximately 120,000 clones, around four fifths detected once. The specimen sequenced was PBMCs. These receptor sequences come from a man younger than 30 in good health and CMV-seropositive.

The CDR3 sequence: CASSNPPGTGTYEQYF. The CDR3 DNA sequence: TGTGCCAGCAGTAACCCCCCCGGGACAGGGACCTACGAGCAGTACTTC. The chain joins TRBV2 to TRBJ2-7; the match to TRBD1 covers 9 bases. This CDR3 contains 16 residues. V lost 5 bases and J lost 2; bases outside the gene matches: 10. Germline CDR1 and CDR2: SNHLY and FYNNEI.

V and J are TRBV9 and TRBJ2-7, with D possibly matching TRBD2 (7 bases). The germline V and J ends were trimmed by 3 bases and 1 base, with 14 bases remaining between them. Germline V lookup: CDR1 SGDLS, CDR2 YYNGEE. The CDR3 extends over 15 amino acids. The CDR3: CASSEGGRESYEQYF. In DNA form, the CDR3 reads TGTGCCAGCAGCGAAGGGGGGAGGGAATCCTACGAGCAGTACTTC.

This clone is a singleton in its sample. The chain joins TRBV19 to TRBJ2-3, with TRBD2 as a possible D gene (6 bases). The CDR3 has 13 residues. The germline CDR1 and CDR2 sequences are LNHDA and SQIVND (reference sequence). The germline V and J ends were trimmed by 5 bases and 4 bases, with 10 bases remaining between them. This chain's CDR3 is CASSAWDSDTQYF. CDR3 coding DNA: TGTGCCAGTAGTGCATGGGACTCAGATACGCAGTATTTT.

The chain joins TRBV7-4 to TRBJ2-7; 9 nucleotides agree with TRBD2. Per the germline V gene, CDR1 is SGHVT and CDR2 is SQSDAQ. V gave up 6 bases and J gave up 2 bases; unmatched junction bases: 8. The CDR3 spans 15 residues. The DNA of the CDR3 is TGTGCCAGCAGTCCGAGAGCGGGGGGTCCCTACGAGCAGTACTTC. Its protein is CASSPRAGGPYEQYF.

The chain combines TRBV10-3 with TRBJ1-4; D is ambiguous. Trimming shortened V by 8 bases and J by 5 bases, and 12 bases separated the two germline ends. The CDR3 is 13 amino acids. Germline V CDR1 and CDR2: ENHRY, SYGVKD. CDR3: CAIPGVENEKLFF. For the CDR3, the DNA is TGTGCCATCCCGGGAGTGGAGAATGAAAAACTGTTTTTT.

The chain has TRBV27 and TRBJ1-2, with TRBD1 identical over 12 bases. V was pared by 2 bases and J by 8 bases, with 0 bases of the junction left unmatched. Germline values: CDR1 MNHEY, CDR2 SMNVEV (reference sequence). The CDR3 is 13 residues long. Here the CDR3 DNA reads TGTGCCAGCAGTTTAGGGACAGGGGGCGGCTACACCTTC. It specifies CASSLGTGGGYTF.

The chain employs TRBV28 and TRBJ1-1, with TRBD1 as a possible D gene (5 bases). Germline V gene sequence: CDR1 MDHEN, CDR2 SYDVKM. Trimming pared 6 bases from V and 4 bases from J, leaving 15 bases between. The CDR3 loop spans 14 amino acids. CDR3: CASSLGGLATEAFF. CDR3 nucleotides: TGTGCCAGCAGCCTCGGGGGGTTGGCCACTGAAGCTTTCTTT.

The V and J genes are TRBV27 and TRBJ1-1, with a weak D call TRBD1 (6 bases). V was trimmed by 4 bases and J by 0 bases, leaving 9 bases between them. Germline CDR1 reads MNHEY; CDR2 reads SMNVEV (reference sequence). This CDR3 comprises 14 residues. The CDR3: CASSSWTVNTEAFF. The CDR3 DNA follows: TGTGCCAGCAGTTCGTGGACAGTGAACACTGAAGCTTTCTTT.

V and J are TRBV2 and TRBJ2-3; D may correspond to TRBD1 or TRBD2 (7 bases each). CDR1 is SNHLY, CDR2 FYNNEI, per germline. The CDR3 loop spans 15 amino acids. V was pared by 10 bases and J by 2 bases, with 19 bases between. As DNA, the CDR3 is TGTGCCATCAGGGGGGGTGTACAGGCCACAGATACGCAGTATTTT. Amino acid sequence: CAIRGGVQATDTQYF.

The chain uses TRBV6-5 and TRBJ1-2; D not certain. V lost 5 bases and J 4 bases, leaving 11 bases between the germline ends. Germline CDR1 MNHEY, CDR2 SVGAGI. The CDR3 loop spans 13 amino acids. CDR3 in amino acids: CASSPGFGYGYTF. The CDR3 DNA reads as TGTGCCAGCAGTCCGGGATTCGGCTATGGCTACACCTTC.

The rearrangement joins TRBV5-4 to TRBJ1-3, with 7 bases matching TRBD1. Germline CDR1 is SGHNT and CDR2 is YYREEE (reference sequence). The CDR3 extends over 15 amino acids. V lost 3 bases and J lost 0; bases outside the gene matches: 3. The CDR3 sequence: CASSSGQTSGNTIYF. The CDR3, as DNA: TGTGCCAGCAGCTCGGGACAGACCTCTGGAAACACCATATATTTT.

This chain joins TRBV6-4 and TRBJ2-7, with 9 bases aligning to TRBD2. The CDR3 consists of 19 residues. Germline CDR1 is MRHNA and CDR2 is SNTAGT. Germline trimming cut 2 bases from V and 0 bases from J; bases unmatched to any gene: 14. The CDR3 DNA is TGTGCCAGCAGTGACACGATTAGCGGGGGCCCAGCTATCTCCTACGAGCAGTACTTC. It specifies CASSDTISGGPAISYEQYF.

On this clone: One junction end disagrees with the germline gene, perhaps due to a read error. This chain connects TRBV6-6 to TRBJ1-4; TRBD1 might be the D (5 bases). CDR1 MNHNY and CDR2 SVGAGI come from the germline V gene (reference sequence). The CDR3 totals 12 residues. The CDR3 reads CACRDSLEKLFF. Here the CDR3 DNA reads TGTGCCTGCAGGGATAGCCTTGAAAAACTGTTTTTT.

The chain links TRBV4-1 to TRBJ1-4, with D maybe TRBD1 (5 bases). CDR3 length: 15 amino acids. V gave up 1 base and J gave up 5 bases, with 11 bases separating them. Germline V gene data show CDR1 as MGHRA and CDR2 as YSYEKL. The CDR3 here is CASSQAWAGNEKLFF. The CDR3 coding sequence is TGCGCCAGCAGCCAAGCTTGGGCAGGGAATGAAAAACTGTTTTTT.

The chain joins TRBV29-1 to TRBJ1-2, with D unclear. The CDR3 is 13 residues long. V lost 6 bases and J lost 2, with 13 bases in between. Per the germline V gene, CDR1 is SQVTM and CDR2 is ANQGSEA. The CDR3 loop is CSVREGGNYGYTF. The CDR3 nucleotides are TGCAGCGTGCGCGAGGGAGGCAACTATGGCTACACCTTC.

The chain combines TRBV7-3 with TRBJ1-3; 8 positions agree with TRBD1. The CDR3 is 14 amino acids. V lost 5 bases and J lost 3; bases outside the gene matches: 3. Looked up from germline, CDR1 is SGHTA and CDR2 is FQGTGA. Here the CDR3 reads CASSETGDGNTIYF. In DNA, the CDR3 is TGTGCCAGCAGCGAGACAGGGGATGGAAACACCATATATTTT. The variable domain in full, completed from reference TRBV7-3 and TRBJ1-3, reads GAGVSQTPSNKVTEKGKYVELRCDPISGHTALYWYRQSLGQGPEFLIYFQGTGAADDSGLPNDRFFAVRPEGSVSTLKIQRTERGDSAVYLCASSETGDGNTIYFGEGSWLTVV.

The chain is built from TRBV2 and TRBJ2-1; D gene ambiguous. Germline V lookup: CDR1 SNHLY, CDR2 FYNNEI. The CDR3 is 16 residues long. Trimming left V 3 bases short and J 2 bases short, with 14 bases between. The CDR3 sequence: CASSEVASPPYNEQFF. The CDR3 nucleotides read TGTGCCAGCAGTGAGGTGGCTAGTCCCCCCTACAATGAGCAGTTCTTC.

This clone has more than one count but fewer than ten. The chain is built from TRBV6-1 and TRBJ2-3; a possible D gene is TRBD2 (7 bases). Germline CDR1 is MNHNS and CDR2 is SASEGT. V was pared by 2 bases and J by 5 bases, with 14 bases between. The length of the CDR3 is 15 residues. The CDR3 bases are TGTGCCAGCAGTGAAATGGGGGGGGGCCGAGATACGCAGTATTTT. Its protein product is CASSEMGGGRDTQYF.

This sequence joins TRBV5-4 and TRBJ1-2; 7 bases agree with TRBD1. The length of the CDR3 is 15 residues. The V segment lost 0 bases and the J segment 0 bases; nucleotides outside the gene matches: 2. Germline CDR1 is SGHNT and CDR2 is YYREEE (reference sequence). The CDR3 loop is CASSLGGTANYGYTF. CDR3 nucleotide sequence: TGTGCCAGCAGCTTGGGCGGGACAGCTAACTATGGCTACACCTTC.

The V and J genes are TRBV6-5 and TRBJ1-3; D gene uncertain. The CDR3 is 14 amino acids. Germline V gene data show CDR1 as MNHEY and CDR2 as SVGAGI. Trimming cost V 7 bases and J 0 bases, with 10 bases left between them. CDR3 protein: CASKTSPSGNTIYF. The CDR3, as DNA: TGTGCCAGCAAGACTAGCCCCTCTGGAAACACCATATATTTT.

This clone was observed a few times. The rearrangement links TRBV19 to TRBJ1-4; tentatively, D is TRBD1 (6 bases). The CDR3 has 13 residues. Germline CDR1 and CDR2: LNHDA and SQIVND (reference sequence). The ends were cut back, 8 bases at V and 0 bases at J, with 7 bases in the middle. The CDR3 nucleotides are TGTGCCAGTCGGACAGCAACTAATGAAAAACTGTTTTTT. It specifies CASRTATNEKLFF.

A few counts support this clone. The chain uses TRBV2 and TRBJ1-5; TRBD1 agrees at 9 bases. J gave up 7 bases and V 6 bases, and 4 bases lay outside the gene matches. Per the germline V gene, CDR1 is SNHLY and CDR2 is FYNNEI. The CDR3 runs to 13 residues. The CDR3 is CASRGQGEQPQHF. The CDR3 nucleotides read TGTGCCAGCAGGGGACAGGGCGAGCAGCCCCAGCATTTT. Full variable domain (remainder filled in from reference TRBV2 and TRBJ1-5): EPEVTQTPSHQVTQMGQEVILRCVPISNHLYFYWYRQILGQKVEFLVSFYNNEISEKSEIFDDQFSVERPDGSNFTLKIRSTKLEDSAMYFCASRGQGEQPQHFGDGTRLSIL.

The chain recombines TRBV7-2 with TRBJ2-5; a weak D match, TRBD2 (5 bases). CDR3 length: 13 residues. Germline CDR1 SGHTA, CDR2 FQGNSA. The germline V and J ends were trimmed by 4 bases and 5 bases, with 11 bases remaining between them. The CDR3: CASSSAWRETQYF. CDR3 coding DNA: TGTGCCAGCAGCTCTGCCTGGAGGGAGACCCAGTACTTC.

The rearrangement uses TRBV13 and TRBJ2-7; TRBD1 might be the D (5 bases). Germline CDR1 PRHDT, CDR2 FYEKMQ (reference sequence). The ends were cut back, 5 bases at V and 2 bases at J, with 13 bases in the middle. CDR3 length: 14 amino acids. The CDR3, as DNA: TGTGCCAGCAGCCTCCGTACAGGAGCCTACGAGCAGTACTTC. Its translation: CASSLRTGAYEQYF. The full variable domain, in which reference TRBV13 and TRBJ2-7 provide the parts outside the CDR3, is AAGVIQSPRHLIKEKRETATLKCYPIPRHDTVYWYQQGPGQDPQFLISFYEKMQSDKGSIPDRFSAQQFSDYHSELNMSSLELGDSALYFCASSLRTGAYEQYFGPGTRLTVT.

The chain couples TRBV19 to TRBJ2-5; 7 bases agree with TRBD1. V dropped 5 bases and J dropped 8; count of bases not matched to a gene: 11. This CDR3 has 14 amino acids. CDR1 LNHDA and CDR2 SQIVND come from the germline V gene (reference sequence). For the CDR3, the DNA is TGTGCCAGTAGTCTATCGACAGGGTCCGGAACCCAGTACTTC. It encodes CASSLSTGSGTQYF.

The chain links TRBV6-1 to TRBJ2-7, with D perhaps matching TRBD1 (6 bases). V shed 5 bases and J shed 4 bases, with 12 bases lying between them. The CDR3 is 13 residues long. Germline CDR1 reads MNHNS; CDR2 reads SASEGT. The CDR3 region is CASSPGVAYEQYF. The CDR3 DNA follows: TGTGCCAGCAGTCCAGGGGTGGCGTACGAGCAGTACTTC.

The CDR3 region is CASKQVVGYTF. The DNA for the CDR3 is TGTGCCAGCAAACAGGTCGTAGGCTACACCTTC. The genes are TRBV2 and TRBJ1-2; D possibly corresponds to TRBD1 (5 bases). Germline CDR1 reads SNHLY; CDR2 reads FYNNEI. V was clipped by 7 bases and J by 8 bases, with 11 bases between them. The CDR3 has 11 residues.